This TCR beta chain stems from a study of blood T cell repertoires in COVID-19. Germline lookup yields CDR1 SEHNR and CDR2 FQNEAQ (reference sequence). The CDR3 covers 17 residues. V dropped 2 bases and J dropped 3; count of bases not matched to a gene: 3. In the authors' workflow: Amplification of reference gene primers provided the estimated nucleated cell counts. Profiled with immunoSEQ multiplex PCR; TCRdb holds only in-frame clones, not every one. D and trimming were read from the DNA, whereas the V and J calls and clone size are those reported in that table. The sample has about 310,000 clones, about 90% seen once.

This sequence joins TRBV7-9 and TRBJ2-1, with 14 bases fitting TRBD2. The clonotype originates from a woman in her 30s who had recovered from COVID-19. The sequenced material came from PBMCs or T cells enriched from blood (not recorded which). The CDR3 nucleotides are TGTGCCAGCAGCTTAACGACTAGCGGGAGGGTCTACAATGAGCAGTTCTTC. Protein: CASSLTTSGRVYNEQFF.